The 21 T cell receptor beta chains in this list originate from one sample, sequenced in a study of T cell changes during pregnancy in multiple sclerosis. Libraries were prepared by immunoSEQ multiplex PCR; TCRdb keeps only in-frame clonotypes and omits some of them. The data contain some 38,000 clones, roughly 89% of them seen just once; the ten biggest clones take up approximately 0.7%. Source: CD4+ T cells from peripheral blood mononuclear cells, taken in the second trimester of pregnancy. The source of these receptors is a female donor in good health, enrolled as a control in a pregnancy study.

In this sample, this clone turned up once. The chain combines TRBV18 with TRBJ2-5; 8 bases map to TRBD1. V shed 3 bases and J 5 bases; nucleotides not matched to a gene: 11. Germline V CDR1 and CDR2: KGHSH, LQKENI. This CDR3 region has 16 residues. This CDR3 is CASSPLPQGAEETQYF. The CDR3 nucleotides are TGTGCCAGCTCACCCCTACCGCAGGGGGCGGAGGAGACCCAGTACTTC.

This clone was seen a single time. The J gene is TRBJ1-2, the V gene TRBV28, with D possibly being TRBD1 (6 bases). The V gene lost 6 bases and the J gene lost 8 bases, with 16 bases spanning the gap. This CDR3 is 13 amino acids long. Germline assignment: CDR1 MDHEN and CDR2 SYDVKM. The CDR3 loop is CASSSGGPPGYTF. The CDR3 coding sequence is TGTGCCAGCAGCTCTGGGGGCCCCCCAGGCTACACCTTC.

The chain recombines TRBV9 with TRBJ2-3, with 10 bases identical to TRBD2. Germline lookup yields CDR1 SGDLS and CDR2 YYNGEE. Trimming at V came to 6 bases and at J to 1 base, leaving 5 bases not matched to a gene. The CDR3 covers 15 residues. The CDR3 loop reads CASTVGTSGTDTQYF. The CDR3 bases are TGTGCCAGCACCGTGGGGACTAGCGGCACAGATACGCAGTATTTT.

The V gene is TRBV6-4, the J gene TRBJ2-3, with D possibly being TRBD2 (6 bases). Germline assignment: CDR1 MRHNA and CDR2 SNTAGT. The CDR3 runs to 15 residues. The V end lost 5 bases, the J end lost 2 bases, and 14 bases lay between the germline ends. For the CDR3, the DNA is TGTGCCAGCAGTTTTAGGGGAGGAGACACAGATACGCAGTATTTT. This codes for CASSFRGGDTDTQYF.

This clone was counted only a few times. V gene TRBV6-6 combines with J gene TRBJ1-2, with TRBD1 matching 7 bases. The CDR3 is 16 amino acids. With V trimmed by 7 bases and J by 0 bases, 11 bases remained unmatched. From germline, CDR1 is MNHNY and CDR2 SVGAGI (reference sequence). CDR3 nucleotide sequence: TGTGCCAGCACCATCTCGAGGGGGCAGTCTAACTATGGCTACACCTTC. Encoded protein: CASTISRGQSNYGYTF.

The chain joins TRBV7-9 to TRBJ2-2; TRBD1 is a possible D gene (6 bases). The V end was cut by 4 bases, the J end by 0 bases, with 9 bases between. The CDR3 runs 15 residues. In germline, CDR1 is SEHNR, CDR2 FQNEAQ (reference sequence). CDR3 amino acids: CASSWKGANTGELFF. CDR3 coding DNA: TGTGCCAGCAGCTGGAAGGGGGCGAACACCGGGGAGCTGTTTTTT.

The chain combines TRBV7-3 with TRBJ2-7, with 10 bases lining up with TRBD1. V shed 5 bases and J 6 bases; nucleotides not matched to a gene: 4. Germline V CDR1 and CDR2: SGHTA, FQGTGA. This CDR3 has 13 residues. The CDR3, as DNA: TGTGCCAGCAGCCCCGGACAGGGGGGCGAGCAGTACTTC. This sequence encodes CASSPGQGGEQYF.

The chain has TRBV9 and TRBJ2-7, with 8 nucleotides matching TRBD1. The length of the CDR3 is 15 residues. Trimming removed 2 bases from V and 4 bases from J; junction bases left unmatched: 8. Germline CDR1 reads SGDLS; CDR2 reads YYNGEE. The CDR3 region has the DNA TGTGCCAGCAGCGTTGACAGGGGAAGACCTTACGAGCAGTACTTC. Protein product: CASSVDRGRPYEQYF.

The rearrangement joins TRBV6-5 to TRBJ2-7; TRBD1 agrees at 7 bases. The CDR3 extends over 13 amino acids. V shed 7 bases, J shed 6 bases, and the junction held 9 bases outside the gene matches. Germline loops: CDR1 MNHEY, CDR2 SVGAGI. CDR3 DNA sequence: TGTGCCAGCACTCGGCCAGGGGGAACCGAGCAGTACTTC. Protein sequence: CASTRPGGTEQYF.

The rearrangement links TRBV7-6 to TRBJ1-3, with D possibly being TRBD1 (6 bases). Trimming took off 2 bases at V and 2 bases at J, with 13 bases between the two ends. CDR1 and CDR2 (germline): SGHVS, FNYEAQ. The CDR3 has 16 residues. In nucleotides, the CDR3 is TGTGCCAGCAGCTTATCGGCTTGGGGGCCTGGAAACACCATATATTTT. Translation: CASSLSAWGPGNTIYF.

The J gene is TRBJ1-2, the V gene TRBV20-1; D is undetermined. Looked up from germline, CDR1 is DFQATT and CDR2 is SNEGSKA (reference sequence). The CDR3 totals 11 residues. V was shortened by 3 bases and J by 0 bases, with 2 bases between the two germline ends. The CDR3, as DNA: TGCAGTGCTAGCGCTAACTATGGCTACACCTTC. Its protein is CSASANYGYTF.

The gene calls are TRBV2 and TRBJ1-2; D is uncertain. The V gene lost 5 bases and the J gene lost 10 bases, with 11 bases spanning the gap. The CDR3 runs 11 residues. CDR1 and CDR2 (germline): SNHLY, FYNNEI. The CDR3 coding sequence is TGTGCCAGCAGTACCCGACAAGACTACACCTTC. Its protein is CASSTRQDYTF. The whole variable domain, remainder taken from reference TRBV2 and TRBJ1-2, is EPEVTQTPSHQVTQMGQEVILRCVPISNHLYFYWYRQILGQKVEFLVSFYNNEISEKSEIFDDQFSVERPDGSNFTLKIRSTKLEDSAMYFCASSTRQDYTFGSGTRLTVV.

This sequence joins TRBV7-2 and TRBJ1-6, with 10 bases that match TRBD1. This CDR3 region has 13 residues. V shed 6 bases and J 8 bases; nucleotides not matched to a gene: 1. The V gene's germline CDR1 is SGHTA and CDR2 FQGNSA. The CDR3 nucleotides are TGTGCCAGCAGGGACAGGGGGTATTCACCCCTCCACTTT. Encoded protein: CASRDRGYSPLHF. Variable domain in full (rest from reference TRBV7-2 and TRBJ1-6): GAGVSQSPSNKVTEKGKDVELRCDPISGHTALYWYRQSLGQGLEFLIYFQGNSAPDKSGLPSDRFSAERTGGSVSTLTIQRTQQEDSAVYLCASRDRGYSPLHFGNGTRLTVT.

This sequence joins TRBV6-6 and TRBJ1-6; the D gene is possibly TRBD1 (6 bases). Looked up from germline, CDR1 is MNHNY and CDR2 is SVGAGI (reference sequence). The V end lost 1 base, the J end lost 8 bases, and 12 bases lay between the germline ends. The CDR3 has 15 residues. In DNA form, the CDR3 reads TGTGCCAGCAGTTACTTCGGGAACAGGGATTCACCCCTCCACTTT. Residues: CASSYFGNRDSPLHF.

The chain employs TRBV7-9 and TRBJ1-1; TRBD1 matches at 8 bases. The CDR3 covers 15 residues. V shed 4 bases, J shed 5 bases, and the junction held 9 bases outside the gene matches. CDR1 and CDR2 (germline): SEHNR, FQNEAQ (reference sequence). CDR3 loop: CASSSRTGMGTEAFF. In nucleotides, the CDR3 is TGTGCCAGCAGCTCCCGGACAGGGATGGGTACTGAAGCTTTCTTT.

With respect to this clone: Germline and junction disagree at one end, which may indicate a read error. The chain has TRBV7-7 and TRBJ2-2, with a tentative D call TRBD1 (6 bases). CDR1 and CDR2 from the germline V gene are SSHAT and FNYEAQ (reference sequence). The length of the CDR3 is 16 residues. This CDR3 reads CASSLETGSNTGELFF. In DNA form, the CDR3 reads TGTGCTAGCAGCTTAGAGACAGGTTCTAACACCGGGGAGCTGTTTTTT.

This sequence joins TRBV7-6 and TRBJ2-1; 16 bases agree with TRBD2. The V gene's germline CDR1 is SGHVS and CDR2 FNYEAQ. The CDR3 covers 17 residues. V was clipped by 1 base and J by 6 bases; unmatched bases: 3. CDR3 DNA: TGTGCCAGCAGCTTAGTGGGGACTAGCGGGGGGGCCAATGAGCAGTTCTTC. It encodes CASSLVGTSGGANEQFF.

The chain is built from TRBV1 and TRBJ2-5; the table's D call TRBD2 went unverified against the DNA. TRBV1 is listed as a pseudogene. The CDR3 has 13 amino acids. Written as DNA, the CDR3 is TGCACCGGAAGAAGCGGGGGGACAGAGACCCAGTACTTC. Translation: CTGRSGGTETQYF.

This sequence joins TRBV7-2 and TRBJ2-1; the D is unclear. The CDR3 runs 14 residues. Germline loops: CDR1 SGHTA, CDR2 FQGNSA. Trimming removed 5 bases at V and 4 bases at J, with 12 bases between. In nucleotides, the CDR3 is TGTGCCAGCAGCGCCCGACTGGATTACAATGAGCAGTTCTTC. This encodes CASSARLDYNEQFF.

This clone was found once. The CDR3 sequence: CASSEDRDSQPQHF. CDR3 bases: TGTGCCAGCAGTGAGGACAGGGACTCTCAGCCCCAGCATTTT. This sequence joins TRBV27 and TRBJ1-5; 8 bases line up with TRBD1. The CDR3 is made up of 14 amino acids. J lost 6 bases, V lost 5 bases, and 6 bases had no gene match. Germline CDR1 is MNHEY and CDR2 is SMNVEV (reference sequence).

This chain joins TRBV2 and TRBJ1-1, with D perhaps matching TRBD1 (5 bases). Germline lookup yields CDR1 SNHLY and CDR2 FYNNEI. The CDR3 consists of 14 residues. The V end lost 7 bases, the J end lost 4 bases, and 16 bases lay between the germline ends. The CDR3 region is CASIVGQSLTEAFF. For the CDR3, the DNA is TGTGCCAGCATTGTTGGACAATCACTCACTGAAGCTTTCTTT.